Presented here are 30 T cell receptor beta chains from one specimen sequenced in a study of blood T cell repertoires in COVID-19. Sequencing was performed with immunoSEQ multiplex PCR; in TCRdb, only in-frame clones are kept and a portion is missing. Here the sample spans some 220,000 clones, over 75% being singletons. What was sequenced was peripheral blood. Receptor source: a man aged 50-60 years with COVID-19, enrolled during active disease.

The chain carries TRBV5-1 and TRBJ2-7; no reliable D call. V gave up 2 bases and J gave up 3 bases, with 9 bases separating them. Per the germline V gene, CDR1 is SGHRS and CDR2 is YFSETQ. The CDR3 sequence is 13 residues long. The CDR3: CASSFAESYEQYF. CDR3 coding DNA: TGCGCCAGCAGCTTCGCAGAAAGCTACGAGCAGTACTTC.

The rearrangement uses TRBV28 and TRBJ1-6, with 7 bases matching TRBD1. This CDR3 is 13 amino acids long. Unmatched junction bases numbered 6, after V lost 8 bases and J lost 8 bases. Germline lookup yields CDR1 MDHEN and CDR2 SYDVKM. CDR3 DNA: TGTGCCAGCGAGGACAGGTCTTATTCACCCCTCCACTTT. Translating gives CASEDRSYSPLHF.

The chain recombines TRBV11-2 with TRBJ1-2; weak D call: TRBD1 (6 bases). Looked up from germline, CDR1 is SGHAT and CDR2 is FQNNGV. There are 16 residues in the CDR3. Trimming shortened V by 2 bases and J by 1 base, and 14 bases separated the two germline ends. CDR3 DNA: TGTGCCAGCAGCTTACTTACAGGGAACGTTAACTATGGCTACACCTTC. It is translated as CASSLLTGNVNYGYTF.

The V gene is TRBV10-2, the J gene TRBJ2-2, with 12 bases lining up with TRBD2. The CDR3 loop spans 18 amino acids. V shed 5 bases, J shed 0 bases, and the junction held 7 bases outside the gene matches. CDR1 and CDR2 (germline): WSHSY, SAAADI. The CDR3, as DNA: TGCGCCAGCAGTCACGCTACTAGCGGGGGGCCGAACACCGGGGAGCTGTTTTTT. Protein sequence: CASSHATSGGPNTGELFF.

The chain uses TRBV5-4 and TRBJ2-3, with TRBD2 matching 9 bases. The germline V gene has CDR1 SGHNT and CDR2 YYREEE (reference sequence). CDR3 size: 16 residues. The ends lost 5 bases at V and 6 bases at J; junction bases unmatched: 13. CDR3 bases: TGTGCCAGCAGGCCTCAGCGGGGGGCCTTACCCGATACGCAGTATTTT. Its translation: CASRPQRGALPDTQYF.

The chain has TRBV13 and TRBJ2-1, with a possible D match to TRBD1 (7 bases). Looked up from germline, CDR1 is PRHDT and CDR2 is FYEKMQ (reference sequence). The CDR3 is 14 amino acids. V lost 4 bases to trimming and J lost 4 bases, with 11 bases between them. This CDR3 reads CASSSGDSYNEQFF. The CDR3 DNA reads as TGTGCCAGCAGCTCGGGGGACAGTTACAATGAGCAGTTCTTC.

This clone was observed a handful of times. The chain carries TRBV7-8 and TRBJ1-4; weak D call: TRBD1 (6 bases). Trimming shortened V by 7 bases and J by 4 bases, and 16 bases separated the two germline ends. This CDR3 comprises 15 residues. Germline assignment: CDR1 SGHVS and CDR2 FQNEAQ. DNA for the CDR3: TGTGCCAGCACCTCACAGGGACGGTATAATGAAAAACTGTTTTTT. Its translation: CASTSQGRYNEKLFF.

V usage is TRBV5-1 and J usage is TRBJ2-7, with D perhaps TRBD1 (6 bases). The V gene lost 4 bases and the J gene lost 1 base, with 12 bases spanning the gap. This CDR3 has 14 amino acids. The germline V gene encodes CDR1 SGHRS and CDR2 YFSETQ. CDR3 DNA: TGCGCCAGCAGCGACGGGACACTTTCCTACGAGCAGTACTTC. Its translation: CASSDGTLSYEQYF.

V is TRBV19 and J is TRBJ1-4, with a tentative D call TRBD1 (5 bases). Germline loops: CDR1 LNHDA, CDR2 SQIVND (reference sequence). This CDR3 contains 15 residues. V lost 5 bases and J 8 bases, leaving 18 bases between the germline ends. The CDR3: CASSPSGRPMEKLFF. The CDR3 bases are TGTGCCAGTAGTCCATCAGGGAGGCCAATGGAAAAACTGTTTTTT.

The chain combines TRBV18 with TRBJ1-3, with 7 bases fitting TRBD1. The V segment lost 4 bases and the J segment 1 base; nucleotides outside the gene matches: 7. Germline CDR1 reads KGHSH; CDR2 reads LQKENI. The CDR3 length is 16 residues. Here the CDR3 DNA reads TGTGCCAGCTCACGACCCAACAGGGGATCTGGAAACACCATATATTTT. It translates to CASSRPNRGSGNTIYF.

The chain carries TRBV4-1 and TRBJ2-3; a weak D match, TRBD2 (5 bases). CDR1 is MGHRA, CDR2 YSYEKL, per germline. CDR3 size: 16 residues. Trimming stripped 1 base from V and 0 bases from J, with 11 bases between. The CDR3 sequence is CASSQVLSGSTDTQYF. For the CDR3, the DNA is TGCGCCAGCAGCCAAGTGCTCAGCGGCAGCACAGATACGCAGTATTTT.

The chain recombines TRBV7-9 with TRBJ2-1, with 10 bases aligning to TRBD2. CDR1 SEHNR and CDR2 FQNEAQ come from the germline V gene (reference sequence). Trimming took 3 bases from V and 7 from J; bases not matched to a gene: 6. The CDR3 length is 15 residues. The CDR3 DNA is TGTGCCAGCAGCTTTGGAGCGGGGGGGATGAATGAGCAGTTCTTC. Protein: CASSFGAGGMNEQFF.

The chain has TRBV7-9 and TRBJ1-3; 10 positions agree with TRBD1. J lost 3 bases, V lost 6 bases, and 5 bases had no gene match. The germline V gene encodes CDR1 SEHNR and CDR2 FQNEAQ (reference sequence). This CDR3 region has 15 residues. In DNA form, the CDR3 reads TGTGCCAGCAGTCGACAGGGGGCGATTGGAAACACCATATATTTT. Protein product: CASSRQGAIGNTIYF.

The chain links TRBV6-2 or TRBV6-3 to TRBJ1-2; TRBD1 aligns across 7 bases. Trimming at V came to 0 bases and at J to 8 bases, leaving 6 bases not matched to a gene. CDR3 length: 14 amino acids. Germline V CDR1 and CDR2: MNHEY, SVGEGT. The CDR3 region is CASSYSGQLSGYTF. CDR3 in DNA: TGTGCCAGCAGTTACTCGGGACAGCTCAGCGGCTACACCTTC.

The CDR3 region has the DNA TGTGCCAGCAGCGCCCAGGGTCTGGAGAATTCACCCCTCCACTTT. Translating it yields CASSAQGLENSPLHF. The chain is built from TRBV9 and TRBJ1-6, with D possibly TRBD1 on 5 matching bases. Germline V gene lookup returns CDR1 SGDLS and CDR2 YYNGEE. Trimming took 3 bases from V and 7 from J, leaving 14 bases between them. This CDR3 spans 15 amino acids.

V usage is TRBV2 and J usage is TRBJ1-2; D remains ambiguous. Trimming pared 8 bases from V and 2 bases from J, leaving 18 bases between. Looked up from germline, CDR1 is SNHLY and CDR2 is FYNNEI. The CDR3 is 15 amino acids. Here the CDR3 DNA reads TGTGCCAGCCGCCTCGATGCCTTACAAAACTATGGCTACACCTTC. Protein: CASRLDALQNYGYTF.

This chain links TRBV3-1 (or the pseudogene TRBV3-2) with TRBJ1-2; D is perhaps TRBD1 (5 bases). V lost 0 bases and J 5 bases, leaving 10 bases between the germline ends. The germline CDR1 and CDR2 sequences are LGHDT and YNNKEL (reference sequence). The CDR3 runs 14 residues. CDR3 DNA: TGTGCCAGCAGCCAAGATCACAGGTCATATGGCTACACCTTC. Amino acids: CASSQDHRSYGYTF.

This clone was counted a few times. This sequence joins TRBV6-4 and TRBJ1-3; TRBD1 matches 7 bases. Germline CDR1 and CDR2: MRHNA and SNTAGT. The ends lost 4 bases at V and 0 bases at J; junction bases unmatched: 0. The CDR3 consists of 14 residues. In nucleotides, the CDR3 is TGTGCCAGCAGTGGGGACAGCTCTGGAAACACCATATATTTT. This encodes CASSGDSSGNTIYF.

This clone has just a few counts. The chain employs TRBV7-9 and TRBJ1-2; 7 bases map to TRBD1. Germline trimming cut 5 bases from V and 8 bases from J; bases unmatched to any gene: 5. CDR1 and CDR2 (germline): SEHNR, FQNEAQ (reference sequence). The CDR3 totals 12 residues. CDR3 DNA: TGTGCCAGCAGCGACCAGACAGGGGGCTACACCTTC. This codes for CASSDQTGGYTF.

V gene TRBV6-1 combines with J gene TRBJ1-2, with unresolved D. Trimming removed 2 bases at V and 6 bases at J, with 7 bases between. The germline V gene has CDR1 MNHNS and CDR2 SASEGT. The CDR3 totals 12 residues. The chain's CDR3 is CASSETRHGYTF. CDR3 in DNA: TGTGCCAGCAGTGAAACGAGGCATGGCTACACCTTC.

V is TRBV19 and J is TRBJ2-5; 14 nucleotides agree with TRBD2. CDR1 and CDR2 from the germline V gene are LNHDA and SQIVND (reference sequence). V was pared by 6 bases and J by 0 bases, with 3 bases of the junction left unmatched. The CDR3 is 16 residues long. CDR3 sequence (DNA): TGTGCCAGTAGGCGGACTAGCGGGGGGAACCAAGAGACCCAGTACTTC. Encoded protein: CASRRTSGGNQETQYF. Together with reference TRBV19 and TRBJ2-5, the CDR3 gives the full variable domain: DGGITQSPKYLFRKEGQNVTLSCEQNLNHDAMYWYRQDPGQGLRLIYYSQIVNDFQKGDIAEGYSVSREKKESFPLTVTSAQKNPTAFYLCASRRTSGGNQETQYFGPGTRLLVL.

CDR3 residues: CASSLWTGGYEQYF. Here the CDR3 DNA reads TGTGCCAGCAGCCTCTGGACAGGGGGCTACGAGCAGTACTTC. This rearrangement joins TRBV7-9 to TRBJ2-7; TRBD1 matches at 10 bases. Trimming removed 5 bases from V and 3 bases from J; junction bases left unmatched: 4. Germline V gives CDR1 SEHNR, CDR2 FQNEAQ (reference sequence). The CDR3 runs 14 residues.

V gene TRBV6-5 combines with J gene TRBJ2-1; TRBD1 might be the D (5 bases). Germline V gives CDR1 MNHEY, CDR2 SVGAGI. The CDR3 spans 10 residues. The ends were cut back, 9 bases at V and 9 bases at J, with 9 bases in the middle. In DNA form, the CDR3 reads TGTGCCAGTTGGGGCAGTGAGCAGTTCTTC. This sequence encodes CASWGSEQFF.

The chain recombines TRBV5-1 with TRBJ1-4; 9 bases fit TRBD1. Trimming cost V 0 bases and J 7 bases; bases outside gene matches: 4. CDR3 size: 15 residues. Germline V CDR1 and CDR2: SGHRS, YFSETQ. The CDR3 protein is CASSLVTGGGEKLFF. In DNA, the CDR3 is TGCGCCAGCAGCTTGGTGACAGGGGGAGGTGAAAAACTGTTTTTT. The variable domain in full, with the rest retrieved from reference TRBV5-1 and TRBJ1-4, is KAGVTQTPRYLIKTRGQQVTLSCSPISGHRSVSWYQQTPGQGLQFLFEYFSETQRNKGNFPGRFSGRQFSNSRSEMNVSTLELGDSALYLCASSLVTGGGEKLFFGSGTQLSVL.

The gene calls are TRBV4-2 and TRBJ2-2, with 13 bases matching TRBD2. Per germline, CDR1 LGHNA and CDR2 YNFKEQ. The CDR3 length is 19 residues. J was trimmed by 0 bases and V by 4 bases; bases with no gene match: 8. The CDR3 region has the DNA TGTGCCAGCAGCCCGACCAGGGGACTAGCGGGGTCGAACACCGGGGAGCTGTTTTTT. It codes for CASSPTRGLAGSNTGELFF.

The rearrangement joins TRBV6-6 to TRBJ1-6; the D is unclear. The V gene's germline CDR1 is MNHNY and CDR2 SVGAGI (reference sequence). Trimming removed 5 bases from V and 4 bases from J, with 21 bases in between. CDR3 length: 18 residues. Here the CDR3 reads CASSRKNQMSVYNSPLHF. In nucleotides, the CDR3 is TGTGCCAGCAGTCGCAAGAATCAGATGTCAGTTTATAATTCACCCCTCCACTTT.

CDR3 in amino acids: CASGPGQVSSYEQYF. CDR3 bases: TGTGCCAGCGGCCCAGGACAGGTGAGCTCCTACGAGCAGTACTTC. V gene TRBV28 combines with J gene TRBJ2-7, with 7 bases that match TRBD1. This CDR3 region has 15 residues. With 8 bases clipped from V and 0 bases from J, the junction kept 10 bases outside the gene matches. CDR1 and CDR2 (germline): MDHEN, SYDVKM.

V usage is TRBV4-1 and J usage is TRBJ2-7; D is unclear. The V gene's germline CDR1 is MGHRA and CDR2 YSYEKL. This CDR3 has 12 amino acids. V dropped 1 base and J dropped 7 bases, with 8 bases sitting between them. DNA of the CDR3: TGCGCCAGCAGCCAAGTGTCCGGTGAGCAGTACTTC. Encoded protein: CASSQVSGEQYF.

The rearrangement joins TRBV3-1 (or the pseudogene TRBV3-2) to TRBJ1-2, with D perhaps TRBD1 (5 bases). The CDR3 has 13 residues. Trimming shortened V by 8 bases and J by 4 bases, and 14 bases separated the two germline ends. Germline V gene sequence: CDR1 LGHDT, CDR2 YNNKEL (reference sequence). DNA for the CDR3: TGTGCCAGCCCCTCCAGGGTTTTCTATGGCTACACCTTC. This translates into CASPSRVFYGYTF.

V gene TRBV7-8 combines with J gene TRBJ2-3; no reliable D call. Germline CDR1 SGHVS, CDR2 FQNEAQ. The CDR3 is 14 residues long. Trimming took off 1 base at V and 5 bases at J, with 10 bases between the two ends. CDR3 DNA sequence: TGTGCCAGCAGCTTAGACGAATGGAGAGATACGCAGTATTTT. This encodes CASSLDEWRDTQYF.